This T cell receptor (beta chain) was observed in a study of cytomegalovirus exposure and HLA in healthy donors. Overall study findings and caveats: Generally TCR sequences proved uncommon, though certain public TCRs appeared in numerous donors.

The method was immunoSEQ multiplex PCR; TCRdb's version includes in-frame clones alone and lacks a portion of them. The profile covers about 180,000 clones, with around 84% appearing a single time and 16% taken by the ten largest. Germline assignment: CDR1 GTSNPN and CDR2 SVGIG (reference sequence). The CDR3 is made up of 14 amino acids. V was shortened by 3 bases and J by 0 bases, with 11 bases between the two germline ends. For this clone: Antigen specificity is unknown.

The TCR was taken from a man younger than 30 in good health and CMV-seropositive. The V and J genes are TRBV30 and TRBJ1-1, with D maybe TRBD1 (6 bases). Sequencing was done on a sample of PBMCs. The CDR3 sequence is CAWSIGQMNTEAFF. The CDR3 DNA is TGTGCCTGGAGCATCGGACAGATGAACACTGAAGCTTTCTTT.